This T cell receptor beta chain is from a study of TIL therapy for anti-PD-1-resistant metastatic lung cancer. Study-level information: Most patients had lung adenocarcinoma; a handful of tumors were EGFR-mutant, two ALK-rearranged; half smoked currently or formerly. Tumors carried a median approximately 1.6 non-synonymous mutations per megabase.

This was the immunoSEQ v3 assay. Using immunoSEQ multiplex PCR, the repertoire was profiled, and TCRdb retains in-frame clones only, with some absent. The data show 54,000 or so clones, with less than 85% seen just once and about 2% held by the top ten. The CDR3 length is 14 residues. From germline, CDR1 is SEHNR and CDR2 FQNEAQ (reference sequence). J was trimmed by 9 bases and V by 6 bases; bases with no gene match: 7. Stated time point: pre-treatment sample, taken before nivolumab and TIL therapy. Adults with stage 4 NSCLC were enrolled in a phase I trial. The chain joins TRBV7-9 to TRBJ1-6; 8 bases match TRBD1. The sample here was blood, taken at baseline. This sequence was found in a person aged 25-80 years with non-small cell lung cancer. The CDR3 sequence: CASSFDRGVSPLHF. The DNA of the CDR3 is TGTGCCAGCAGTTTTGACAGGGGTGTTTCACCCCTCCACTTT.